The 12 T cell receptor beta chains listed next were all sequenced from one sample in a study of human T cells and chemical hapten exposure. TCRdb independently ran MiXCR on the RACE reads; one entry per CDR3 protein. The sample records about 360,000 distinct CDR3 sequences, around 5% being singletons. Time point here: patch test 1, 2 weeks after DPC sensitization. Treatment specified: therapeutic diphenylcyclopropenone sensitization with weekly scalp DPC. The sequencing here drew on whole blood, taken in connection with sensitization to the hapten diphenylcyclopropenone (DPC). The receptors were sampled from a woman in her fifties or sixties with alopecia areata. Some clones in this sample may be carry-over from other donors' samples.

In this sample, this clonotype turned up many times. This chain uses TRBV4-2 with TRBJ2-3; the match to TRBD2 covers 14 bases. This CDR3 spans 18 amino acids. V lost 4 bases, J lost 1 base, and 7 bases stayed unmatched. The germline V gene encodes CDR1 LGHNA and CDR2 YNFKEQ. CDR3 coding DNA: TGTGCCAGCAGCCCGCGGACTAGCGGGGGGCCCGGCACAGATACGCAGTATTTT. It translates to CASSPRTSGGPGTDTQYF.

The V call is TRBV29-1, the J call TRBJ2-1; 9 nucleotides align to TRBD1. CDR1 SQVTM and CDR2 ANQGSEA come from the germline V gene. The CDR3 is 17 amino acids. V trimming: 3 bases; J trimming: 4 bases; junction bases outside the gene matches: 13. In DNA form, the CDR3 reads TGCAGCGTTGAGGGTTATGGCGGGACAGGGTTATACAATGAGCAGTTCTTC. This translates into CSVEGYGGTGLYNEQFF.

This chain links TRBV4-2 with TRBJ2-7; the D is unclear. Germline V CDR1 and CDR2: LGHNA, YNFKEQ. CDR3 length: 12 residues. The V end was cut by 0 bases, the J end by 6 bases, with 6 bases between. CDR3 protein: CASSQDQAEQYF. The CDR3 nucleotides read TGTGCCAGCAGCCAAGATCAGGCCGAGCAGTACTTC.

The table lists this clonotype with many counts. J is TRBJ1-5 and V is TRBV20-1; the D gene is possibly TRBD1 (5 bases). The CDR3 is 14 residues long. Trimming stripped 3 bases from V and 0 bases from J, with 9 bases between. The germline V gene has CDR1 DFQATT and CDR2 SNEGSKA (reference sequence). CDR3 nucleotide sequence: TGCAGTGCTAGTGAGGGGCTTAGCAATCAGCCCCAGCATTTT. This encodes CSASEGLSNQPQHF.

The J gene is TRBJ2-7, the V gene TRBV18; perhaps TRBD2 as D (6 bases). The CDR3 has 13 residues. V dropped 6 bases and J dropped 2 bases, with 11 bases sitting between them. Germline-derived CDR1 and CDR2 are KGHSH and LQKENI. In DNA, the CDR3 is TGTGCCAGCTCTGGGACTGCACCCTACGAGCAGTACTTC. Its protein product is CASSGTAPYEQYF.

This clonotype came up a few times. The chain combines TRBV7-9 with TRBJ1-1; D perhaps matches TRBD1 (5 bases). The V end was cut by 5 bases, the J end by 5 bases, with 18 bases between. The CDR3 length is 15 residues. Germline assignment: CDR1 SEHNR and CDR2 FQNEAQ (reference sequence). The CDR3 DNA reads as TGTGCCAGCAGCCCCACGGGAGGGGCGGAAACTGAAGCTTTCTTT. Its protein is CASSPTGGAETEAFF.

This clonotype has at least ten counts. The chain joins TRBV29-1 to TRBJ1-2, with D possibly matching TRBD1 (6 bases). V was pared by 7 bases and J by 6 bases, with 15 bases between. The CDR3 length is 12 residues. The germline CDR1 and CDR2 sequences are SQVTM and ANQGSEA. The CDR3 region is CSGGRQADGYTF. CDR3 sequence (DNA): TGCAGCGGCGGACGACAGGCGGATGGCTACACCTTC. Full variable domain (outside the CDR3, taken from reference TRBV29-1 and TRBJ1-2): SAVISQKPSRDICQRGTSLTIQCQVDSQVTMMFWYRQQPGQSLTLIATANQGSEATYESGFVIDKFPISRPNLTFSTLTVSNMSPEDSSIYLCSGGRQADGYTFGSGTRLTVV.

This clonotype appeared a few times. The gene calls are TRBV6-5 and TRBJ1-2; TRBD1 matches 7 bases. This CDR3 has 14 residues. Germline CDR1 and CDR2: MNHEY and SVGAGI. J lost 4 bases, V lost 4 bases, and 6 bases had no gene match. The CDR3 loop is CASSFGTAFYGYTF. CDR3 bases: TGTGCCAGCAGTTTCGGGACAGCCTTCTATGGCTACACCTTC.

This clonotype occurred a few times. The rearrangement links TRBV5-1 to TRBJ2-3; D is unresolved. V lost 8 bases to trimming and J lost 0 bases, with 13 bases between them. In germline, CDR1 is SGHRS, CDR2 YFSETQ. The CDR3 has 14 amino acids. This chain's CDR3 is CASSDSVSTDTQYF. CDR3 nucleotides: TGCGCCAGTTCCGATAGTGTAAGCACAGATACGCAGTATTTT.

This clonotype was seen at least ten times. CDR3 residues: CASSQRGLNTEAFF. The CDR3 nucleotides read TGTGCCAGCAGCCAAAGGGGCCTGAACACTGAAGCTTTCTTT. V is TRBV16 and J is TRBJ1-1, with a weak D call TRBD1 (5 bases). Germline-derived CDR1 and CDR2 are KGHSY and FQNENV. The CDR3 is 14 amino acids. Trimming pared 2 bases from V and 0 bases from J, leaving 7 bases between.

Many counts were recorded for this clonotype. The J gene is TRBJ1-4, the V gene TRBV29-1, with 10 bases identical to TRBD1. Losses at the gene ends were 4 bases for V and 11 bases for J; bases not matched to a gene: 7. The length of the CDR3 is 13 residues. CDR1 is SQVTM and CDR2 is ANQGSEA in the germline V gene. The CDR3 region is CSVGDRGMLKLFF. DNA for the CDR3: TGCAGCGTTGGGGACAGGGGAATGTTGAAACTGTTTTTT.

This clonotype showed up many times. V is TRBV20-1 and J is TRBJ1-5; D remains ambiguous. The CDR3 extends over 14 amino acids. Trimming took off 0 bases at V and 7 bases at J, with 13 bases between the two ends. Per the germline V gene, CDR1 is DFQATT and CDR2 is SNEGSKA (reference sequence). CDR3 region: CSARDGRTGQPQHF. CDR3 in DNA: TGCAGTGCTAGAGACGGCAGGACGGGGCAGCCCCAGCATTTT.